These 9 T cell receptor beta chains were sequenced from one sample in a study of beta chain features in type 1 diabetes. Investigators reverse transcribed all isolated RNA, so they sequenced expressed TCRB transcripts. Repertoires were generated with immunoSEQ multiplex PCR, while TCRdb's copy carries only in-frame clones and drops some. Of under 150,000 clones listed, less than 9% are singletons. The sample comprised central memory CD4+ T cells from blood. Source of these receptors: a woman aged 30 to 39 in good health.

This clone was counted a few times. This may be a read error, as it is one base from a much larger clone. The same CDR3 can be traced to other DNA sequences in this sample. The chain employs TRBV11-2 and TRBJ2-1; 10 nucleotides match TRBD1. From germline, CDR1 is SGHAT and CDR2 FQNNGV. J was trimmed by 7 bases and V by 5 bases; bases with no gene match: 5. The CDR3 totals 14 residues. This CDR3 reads CASSRTGGRNEQFF. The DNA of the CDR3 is TGTGCCAGCAGCCGGACAGGGGGTAGGAATGAGCAGTTCTTC.

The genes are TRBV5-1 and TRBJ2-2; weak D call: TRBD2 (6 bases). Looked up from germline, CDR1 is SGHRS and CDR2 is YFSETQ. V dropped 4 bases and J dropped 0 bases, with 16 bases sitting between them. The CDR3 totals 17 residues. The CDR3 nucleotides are TGCGCCAGCAGCCCAACAACCGGGACTTCGAACACCGGGGAGCTGTTTTTT. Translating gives CASSPTTGTSNTGELFF.

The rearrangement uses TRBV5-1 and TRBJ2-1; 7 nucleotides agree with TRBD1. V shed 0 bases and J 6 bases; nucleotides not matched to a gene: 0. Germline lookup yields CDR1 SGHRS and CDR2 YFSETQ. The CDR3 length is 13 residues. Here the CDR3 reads CASSLDRGNEQFF. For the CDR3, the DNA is TGCGCCAGCAGCTTGGACAGGGGCAATGAGCAGTTCTTC.

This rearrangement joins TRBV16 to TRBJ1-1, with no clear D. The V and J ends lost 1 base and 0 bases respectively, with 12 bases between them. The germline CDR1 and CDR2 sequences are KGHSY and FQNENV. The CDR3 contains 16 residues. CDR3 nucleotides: TGTGCCAGCAGCCAATTCGGTCGCAGGCTGAACACTGAAGCTTTCTTT. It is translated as CASSQFGRRLNTEAFF.

CDR3 bases: TGTGCCAGCAGTTTCGAAAGGGGGCAGACTGAAGCTTTCTTT. Its protein is CASSFERGQTEAFF. The rearrangement uses TRBV6-1 and TRBJ1-1, with TRBD1 identical over 7 bases. Germline V CDR1 and CDR2: MNHNS, SASEGT. The CDR3 has 14 residues. Germline trimming cut 5 bases from V and 5 bases from J; bases unmatched to any gene: 8.

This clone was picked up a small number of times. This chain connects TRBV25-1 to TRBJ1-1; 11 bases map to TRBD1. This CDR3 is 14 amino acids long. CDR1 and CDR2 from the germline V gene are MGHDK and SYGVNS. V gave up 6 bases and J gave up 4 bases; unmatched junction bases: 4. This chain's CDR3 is CASSKDRGLTEAFF. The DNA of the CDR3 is TGTGCCAGCAGCAAGGACAGGGGGCTCACTGAAGCTTTCTTT.

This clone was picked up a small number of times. CDR3 loop: CASSPRGETGPTDTQYF. The CDR3, as DNA: TGTGCCAGCTCACCACGGGGAGAGACAGGACCCACAGATACGCAGTATTTT. The V and J genes are TRBV18 and TRBJ2-3; TRBD1 might be the D (6 bases). Germline assignment: CDR1 KGHSH and CDR2 LQKENI. The V end was cut by 1 base, the J end by 2 bases, with 16 bases between. This CDR3 is built from 17 residues.

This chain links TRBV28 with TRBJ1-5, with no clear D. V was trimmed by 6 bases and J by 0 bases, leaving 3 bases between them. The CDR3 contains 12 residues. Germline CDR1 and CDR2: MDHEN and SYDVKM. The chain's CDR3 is CASRSSNQPQHF. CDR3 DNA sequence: TGTGCCAGCAGGAGTAGCAATCAGCCCCAGCATTTT.

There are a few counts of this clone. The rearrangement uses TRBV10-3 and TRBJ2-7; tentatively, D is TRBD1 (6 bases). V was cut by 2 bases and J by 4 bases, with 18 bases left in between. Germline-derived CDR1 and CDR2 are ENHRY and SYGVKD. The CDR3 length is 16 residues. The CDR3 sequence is CAISEDQGGRGYEQYF. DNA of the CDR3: TGTGCCATCAGTGAGGACCAAGGAGGCAGGGGTTACGAGCAGTACTTC.